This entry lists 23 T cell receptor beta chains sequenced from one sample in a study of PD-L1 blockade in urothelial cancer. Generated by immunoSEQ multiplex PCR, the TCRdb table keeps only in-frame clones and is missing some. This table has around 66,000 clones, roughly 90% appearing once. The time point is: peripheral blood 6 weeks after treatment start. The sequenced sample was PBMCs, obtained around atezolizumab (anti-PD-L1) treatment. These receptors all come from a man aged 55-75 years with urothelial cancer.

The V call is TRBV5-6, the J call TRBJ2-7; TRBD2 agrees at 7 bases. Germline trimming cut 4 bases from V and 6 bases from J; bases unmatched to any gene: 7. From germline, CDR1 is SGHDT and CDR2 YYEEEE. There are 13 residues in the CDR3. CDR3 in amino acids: CASSTDRGVEQYF. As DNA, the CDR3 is TGTGCCAGCAGCACTGACCGGGGGGTCGAGCAGTACTTC.

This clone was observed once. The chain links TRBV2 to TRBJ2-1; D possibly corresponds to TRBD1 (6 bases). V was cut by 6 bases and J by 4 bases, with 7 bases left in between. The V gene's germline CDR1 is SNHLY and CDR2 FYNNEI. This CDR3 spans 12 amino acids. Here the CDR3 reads CASRDSYNEQFF. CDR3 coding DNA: TGTGCCAGCAGGGACAGTTACAATGAGCAGTTCTTC.

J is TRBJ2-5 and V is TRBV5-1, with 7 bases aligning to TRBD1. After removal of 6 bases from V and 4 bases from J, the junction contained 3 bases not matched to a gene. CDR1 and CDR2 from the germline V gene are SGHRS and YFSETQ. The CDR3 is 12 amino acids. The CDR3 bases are TGCGCCAGCAACAGGGACAGAGAGACCCAGTACTTC. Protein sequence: CASNRDRETQYF.

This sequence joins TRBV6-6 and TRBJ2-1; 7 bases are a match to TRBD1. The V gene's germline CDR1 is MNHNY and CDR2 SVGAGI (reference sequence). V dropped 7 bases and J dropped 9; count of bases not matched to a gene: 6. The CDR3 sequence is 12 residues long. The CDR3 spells CASTKTGTEQFF. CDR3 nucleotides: TGTGCCAGCACCAAGACAGGGACTGAGCAGTTCTTC.

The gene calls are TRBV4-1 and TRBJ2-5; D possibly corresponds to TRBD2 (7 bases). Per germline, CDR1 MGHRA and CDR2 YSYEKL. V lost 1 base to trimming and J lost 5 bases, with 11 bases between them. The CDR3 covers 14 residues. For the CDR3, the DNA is TGCGCCAGCAGCCAAGCTGGGGGGGCTGAGACCCAGTACTTC. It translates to CASSQAGGAETQYF.

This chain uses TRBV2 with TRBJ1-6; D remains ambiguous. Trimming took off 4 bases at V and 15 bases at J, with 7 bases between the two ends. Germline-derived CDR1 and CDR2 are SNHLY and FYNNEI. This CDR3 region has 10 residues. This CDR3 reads CASSVGDLHF. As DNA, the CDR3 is TGTGCCAGCAGTGTCGGGGACCTCCACTTT.

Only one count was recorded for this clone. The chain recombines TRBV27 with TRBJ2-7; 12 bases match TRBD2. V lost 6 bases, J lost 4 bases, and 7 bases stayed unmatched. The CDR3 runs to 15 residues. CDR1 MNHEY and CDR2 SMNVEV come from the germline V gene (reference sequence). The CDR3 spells CASSRTSGTLYEQYF. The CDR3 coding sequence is TGTGCCAGCAGCCGGACTAGCGGGACCCTTTACGAGCAGTACTTC.

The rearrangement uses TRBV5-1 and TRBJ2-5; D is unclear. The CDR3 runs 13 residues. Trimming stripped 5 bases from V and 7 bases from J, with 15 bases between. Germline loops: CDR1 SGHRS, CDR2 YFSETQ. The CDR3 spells CASSRDNFLTQYF. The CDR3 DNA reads TGCGCCAGCAGTCGCGACAACTTTCTGACCCAGTACTTC.

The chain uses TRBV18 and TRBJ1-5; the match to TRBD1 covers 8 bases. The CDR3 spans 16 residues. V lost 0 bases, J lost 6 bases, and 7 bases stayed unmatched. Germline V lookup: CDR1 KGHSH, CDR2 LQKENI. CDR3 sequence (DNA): TGTGCCAGCTCACCACCGGGGCGACAGGGGAGTCAGCCCCAGCATTTT. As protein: CASSPPGRQGSQPQHF.

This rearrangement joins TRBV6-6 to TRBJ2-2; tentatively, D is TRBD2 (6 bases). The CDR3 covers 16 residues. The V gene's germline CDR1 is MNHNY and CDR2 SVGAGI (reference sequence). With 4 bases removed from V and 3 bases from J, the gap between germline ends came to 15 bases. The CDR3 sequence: CASSSPTSRDTGELFF. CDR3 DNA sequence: TGTGCCAGCAGTTCCCCGACTAGTCGGGACACCGGGGAGCTGTTTTTT.

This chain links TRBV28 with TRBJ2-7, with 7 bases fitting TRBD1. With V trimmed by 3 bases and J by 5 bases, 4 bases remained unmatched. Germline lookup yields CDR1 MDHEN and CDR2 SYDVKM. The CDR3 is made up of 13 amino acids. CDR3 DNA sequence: TGTGCCAGCAGTTTTGGGACAGTTGACGAGCAGTACTTC. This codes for CASSFGTVDEQYF. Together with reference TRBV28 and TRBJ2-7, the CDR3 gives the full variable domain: DVKVTQSSRYLVKRTGEKVFLECVQDMDHENMFWYRQDPGLGLRLIYFSYDVKMKEKGDIPEGYSVSREKKERFSLILESASTNQTSMYLCASSFGTVDEQYFGPGTRLTVT.

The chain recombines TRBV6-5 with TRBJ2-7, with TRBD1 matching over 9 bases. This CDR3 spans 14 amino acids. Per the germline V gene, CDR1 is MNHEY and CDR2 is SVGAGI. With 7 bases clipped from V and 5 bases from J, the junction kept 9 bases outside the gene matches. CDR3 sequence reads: CASKMDRGRDEQYF. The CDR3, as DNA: TGTGCCAGCAAGATGGACAGGGGCCGGGACGAGCAGTACTTC.

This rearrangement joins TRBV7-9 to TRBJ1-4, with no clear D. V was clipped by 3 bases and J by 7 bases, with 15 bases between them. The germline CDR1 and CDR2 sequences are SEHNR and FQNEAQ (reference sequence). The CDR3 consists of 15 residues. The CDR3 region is CASSFTGALGEKLFF. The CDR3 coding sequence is TGTGCCAGCAGCTTCACCGGAGCCTTGGGTGAAAAACTGTTTTTT.

The CDR3 protein is CASSLVGQGNEKLFF. The CDR3 DNA reads as TGTGCCAGCAGCTTGGTGGGACAGGGGAACGAAAAACTGTTTTTT. This sequence joins TRBV5-6 and TRBJ1-4; 10 bases are shared with TRBD1. Germline lookup yields CDR1 SGHDT and CDR2 YYEEEE. V lost 0 bases, J lost 8 bases, and 4 bases stayed unmatched. The CDR3 is 15 residues long. The full variable domain, completed using reference TRBV5-6 and TRBJ1-4, is DAGVTQSPTHLIKTRGQQVTLRCSPKSGHDTVSWYQQALGQGPQFIFQYYEEEERQRGNFPDRFSGHQFPNYSSELNVNALLLGDSALYLCASSLVGQGNEKLFFGSGTQLSVL.

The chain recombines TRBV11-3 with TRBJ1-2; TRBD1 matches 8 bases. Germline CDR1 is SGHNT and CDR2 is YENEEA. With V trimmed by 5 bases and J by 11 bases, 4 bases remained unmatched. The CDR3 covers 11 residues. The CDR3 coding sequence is TGTGCCAGCAGCGGGACAGGAGGTTACACCTTC. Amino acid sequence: CASSGTGGYTF. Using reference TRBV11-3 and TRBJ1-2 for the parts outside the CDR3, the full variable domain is EAGVVQSPRYKIIEKKQPVAFWCNPISGHNTLYWYLQNLGQGPELLIRYENEEAVDDSQLPKDRFSAERLKGVDSTLKIQPAELGDSAVYLCASSGTGGYTFGSGTRLTVV.

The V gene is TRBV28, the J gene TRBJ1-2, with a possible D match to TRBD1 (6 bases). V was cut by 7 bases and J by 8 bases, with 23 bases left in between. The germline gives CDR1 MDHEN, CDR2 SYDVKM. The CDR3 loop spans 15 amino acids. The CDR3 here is CASTPPGPGVGGYTF. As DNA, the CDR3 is TGTGCCAGCACTCCCCCGGGTCCAGGGGTGGGCGGCTACACCTTC.

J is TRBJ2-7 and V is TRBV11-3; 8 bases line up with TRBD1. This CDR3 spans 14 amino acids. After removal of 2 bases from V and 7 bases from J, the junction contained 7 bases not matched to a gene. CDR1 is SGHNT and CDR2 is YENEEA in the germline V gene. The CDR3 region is CASSLRQGMTEQYF. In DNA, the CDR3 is TGTGCCAGCAGCTTAAGACAGGGGATGACGGAGCAGTACTTC.

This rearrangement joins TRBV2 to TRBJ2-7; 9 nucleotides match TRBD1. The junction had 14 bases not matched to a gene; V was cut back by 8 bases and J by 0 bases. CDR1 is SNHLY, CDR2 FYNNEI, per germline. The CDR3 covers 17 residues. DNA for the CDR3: TGTGCCAGCTCCGGGACAGGGATTTATGGGGGCTCCTACGAGCAGTACTTC. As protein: CASSGTGIYGGSYEQYF.

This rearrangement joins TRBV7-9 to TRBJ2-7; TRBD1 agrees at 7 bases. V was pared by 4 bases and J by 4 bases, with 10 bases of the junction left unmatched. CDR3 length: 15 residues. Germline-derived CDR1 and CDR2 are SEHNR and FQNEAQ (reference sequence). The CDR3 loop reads CASSSTDRVRYEQYF. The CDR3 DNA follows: TGTGCCAGCAGCTCGACCGACAGGGTAAGATACGAGCAGTACTTC.

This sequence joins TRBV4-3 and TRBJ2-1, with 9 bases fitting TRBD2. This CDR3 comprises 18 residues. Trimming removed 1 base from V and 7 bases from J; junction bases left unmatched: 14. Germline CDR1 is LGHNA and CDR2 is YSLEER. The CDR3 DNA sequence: TGCGCCAGCAGCCAAGGATCTGGGGTAGCGGGAGTCAGGAATGAGCAGTTCTTC. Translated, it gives CASSQGSGVAGVRNEQFF.

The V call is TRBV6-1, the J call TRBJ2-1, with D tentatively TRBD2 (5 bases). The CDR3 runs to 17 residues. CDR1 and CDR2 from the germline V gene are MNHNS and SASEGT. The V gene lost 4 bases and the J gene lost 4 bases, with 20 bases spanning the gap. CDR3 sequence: CASSARGSVLGYNEQFF. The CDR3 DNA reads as TGTGCCAGCAGTGCTCGGGGATCGGTCCTAGGGTACAATGAGCAGTTCTTC.

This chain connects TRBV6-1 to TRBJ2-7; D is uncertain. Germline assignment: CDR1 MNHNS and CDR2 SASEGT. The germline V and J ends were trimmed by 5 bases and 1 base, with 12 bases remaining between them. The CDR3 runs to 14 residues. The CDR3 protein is CASSPQSGSYEQYF. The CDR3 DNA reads TGTGCCAGCAGTCCCCAGTCGGGTTCCTACGAGCAGTACTTC.

For the CDR3, the DNA is TGCGCCAGCGGCCAGCGGGAGGGCCCATACGAGCAGTACTTC. Translating gives CASGQREGPYEQYF. The V gene is TRBV10-2, the J gene TRBJ2-7, with 10 bases identical to TRBD2. Germline V gene sequence: CDR1 WSHSY, CDR2 SAAADI. The CDR3 sequence is 14 residues long. V shed 8 bases, J shed 4 bases, and the junction held 8 bases outside the gene matches.